This T cell receptor beta chain comes out of a study of post-analysis software for immune sequencing data. Study at large: Included among the disease courses, which were recorded for the cohort, were relapsing-remitting, secondary progressive and progressive-relapsing multiple sclerosis.

Study-level results: Controls significantly exceeded multiple sclerosis patients in normalized Chao1 diversity. Batch-matched samples strongly co-clustered by F measure. About five TRBV segments were more frequent in patients than controls; TRBV5-6, TRBV5-1 and TRBV20-1 belonged to this group.

Prepared libraries of TCR beta cDNA carried unique molecular identifiers. The yield from approximately 1 to 10 million T cells was some 500,000 cDNA molecules in total. From the PCR reads, TCRdb called clonotypes with MiXCR, one entry per CDR3 protein. The sample yields fewer than 850,000 distinct CDR3 sequences, under 60% seen once. As regards this clonotype: Antigen unknown.

The CDR3 runs 16 residues. Trimming shortened V by 5 bases and J by 0 bases, and 14 bases separated the two germline ends. In germline, CDR1 is SGHTA, CDR2 FQGNSA. Material: blood. This TCR derives from a girl under 18 with multiple sclerosis. The J gene is TRBJ2-1, the V gene TRBV7-2; D ambiguous. DNA for the CDR3: TGTGCCAGCAGCCCCCCTGGGCGAAGCTCCTACAATGAGCAGTTCTTC. Residues: CASSPPGRSSYNEQFF.